This is a list of T cell receptor beta chains from one sample in a study of blood T cells in healthy people across ages. Using its own MiXCR run on the 5' RACE reads, TCRdb lists one record per CDR3 protein. This sample has fewer than 950,000 distinct CDR3 sequences, with less than 70% found just once. The sample comprised blood. The receptors were sampled from an elderly man in good health. Each CDR3 is given with its conserved first and last residue. A D gene is named only where the DNA matches it firmly. Only part of the rows carry a size: once, few, many, or a class if the clone is expanded.

v_call,d_call,j_call,clone_size,cdr3_aa,cdr3_nt
TRBV28,.,TRBJ2-2,.,CASSPSRRRRTGELFF,TGTGCCAGCAGTCCCTCCAGGCGGCGGAGAACCGGGGAGCTGTTTTTT
TRBV9,.,TRBJ2-1,.,CASSNLWGEQFF,TGTGCCAGCAGTAATCTCTGGGGTGAGCAGTTCTTC
TRBV27,TRBD2,TRBJ2-4,few,CASSLPGGNNIQYF,TGTGCCAGCAGTCTACCGGGGGGGAATAACATTCAGTACTTC
TRBV5-1,.,TRBJ2-1,few,CASIYNREGEQFF,TGCGCCAGCATCTACAACAGGGAGGGTGAGCAGTTCTTC
TRBV20-1,.,TRBJ2-1,.,CSAREGDRLGEQFF,TGCAGTGCTAGAGAAGGGGACCGGCTTGGTGAGCAGTTCTTC
TRBV24-1,TRBD1,TRBJ2-1,.,CATSEPGTGGGYNEQFF,TGTGCCACCAGTGAACCCGGGACAGGGGGAGGTTACAATGAGCAGTTCTTC
TRBV20-1,.,TRBJ1-5,.,CSARDIGGRPQHF,TGCAGTGCTAGAGATATAGGGGGGCGGCCCCAGCATTTT
TRBV7-2,.,TRBJ1-5,few,CASSSTDSQPQHF,TGTGCCAGCAGCTCAACCGATAGTCAGCCCCAGCATTTT
TRBV29-1,TRBD2,TRBJ2-5,.,CSVVASGIETQYF,TGCAGCGTTGTTGCTAGCGGGATAGAGACCCAGTACTTC
TRBV4-2,TRBD2,TRBJ2-1,few,CASSQGGRETGYNEQFF,TGTGCCAGCAGCCAAGGGGGGAGGGAGACGGGGTACAATGAGCAGTTCTTC
TRBV24-1,.,TRBJ2-5,.,CATSDWGSQETQYF,TGTGCCACCAGTGATTGGGGCAGCCAAGAGACCCAGTACTTC
TRBV18,TRBD1,TRBJ2-7,many,CASSPGQGVYEQYF,TGCGCCAGCAGCCCCGGACAGGGCGTGTACGAGCAGTACTTC
TRBV12-3/TRBV12-4,.,TRBJ2-5,.,CASSPRSGRNQETQYF,TGTGCCAGCAGTCCCCGATCCGGGCGGAACCAAGAGACCCAGTACTTC
TRBV5-1,.,TRBJ2-1,.,CANAGGPEQFF,TGCGCCAACGCTGGGGGGCCTGAGCAGTTCTTC
TRBV12-3/TRBV12-4,.,TRBJ1-1,.,CASSPLENTEAFF,TGTGCCAGCAGTCCTCTAGAGAACACTGAAGCTTTCTTT
TRBV24-1,.,TRBJ2-7,.,CATTSDSRNEQYF,TGTGCCACCACCTCTGACAGCCGCAATGAGCAGTACTTC
TRBV10-3,TRBD1,TRBJ2-7,.,CAIREDRGGWGEQYF,TGTGCCATCAGGGAGGACAGGGGAGGTTGGGGCGAGCAGTACTTC
TRBV11-2,.,TRBJ1-2,once,CASSPRGSNYGYTF,TGTGCCAGCAGCCCCCGGGGATCTAACTATGGCTACACCTTC
TRBV12-3/TRBV12-4,.,TRBJ2-4,.,CASSSQVAKNIQYF,TGTGCCAGCAGTTCCCAGGTAGCCAAAAACATTCAGTACTTC
TRBV20-1,TRBD2,TRBJ2-1,.,CSARGTSGRYNEQFF,TGCAGTGCTAGAGGGACTAGCGGGAGGTACAATGAGCAGTTCTTC
TRBV29-1,.,TRBJ1-1,once,CSVEGGPLDTEAFF,TGCAGCGTTGAGGGAGGACCGCTCGACACTGAAGCTTTCTTT
TRBV2,.,TRBJ2-5,many,CASSVGATETQYF,TGTGCCAGCAGCGTAGGAGCCACAGAGACCCAGTACTTC
TRBV12-3/TRBV12-4,TRBD2,TRBJ2-4,.,CASSLEPGLAAQYF,TGTGCCAGCAGCCTAGAGCCGGGACTAGCGGCGCAGTACTTC
TRBV28,.,TRBJ2-5,.,CASSNLAGSWETQYF,TGTGCCAGCAGCAATCTCGCGGGCAGTTGGGAGACCCAGTACTTC
TRBV29-1,TRBD1,TRBJ2-7,.,CSSVWGDRTYKEQYF,TGCAGCTCTGTTTGGGGGGACAGGACCTACAAGGAGCAGTACTTC
TRBV12-3/TRBV12-4,.,TRBJ2-4,few,CASSLASGLAKNIQYF,TGTGCCAGCAGTTTAGCCAGCGGACTAGCCAAAAACATTCAGTACTTC
TRBV6-5,TRBD2,TRBJ2-7,once,CASRRTSGVSSYEQYF,TGTGCCAGCAGGCGGACTAGCGGGGTGAGCTCCTACGAGCAGTACTTC
TRBV29-1,TRBD2,TRBJ2-3,few,CSVPGLAGARAPGDTQYF,TGCAGCGTCCCGGGACTAGCGGGAGCAAGGGCTCCGGGAGATACGCAGTATTTT